Reported below is one TCR beta chain. TCRdb processed the RT-PCR reads anew with MiXCR; each CDR3 protein has one entry. Here the sample spans about 700,000 distinct CDR3 sequences, approximately 15% being singletons. What was sequenced was memory CD4+ T cells from blood. The sequence derives from a female donor in good health, serving as a healthy control.

As DNA, the CDR3 is TGTGCCAGCAGTCCCGTGGGGGGAGGGCCCACAGATACGCAGTATTTT. This encodes CASSPVGGGPTDTQYF. The gene calls are TRBV28 and TRBJ2-3, with 7 bases lining up with TRBD2. There are 16 residues in the CDR3. CDR1 MDHEN and CDR2 SYDVKM come from the germline V gene. V was clipped by 5 bases and J by 2 bases; unmatched bases: 10.